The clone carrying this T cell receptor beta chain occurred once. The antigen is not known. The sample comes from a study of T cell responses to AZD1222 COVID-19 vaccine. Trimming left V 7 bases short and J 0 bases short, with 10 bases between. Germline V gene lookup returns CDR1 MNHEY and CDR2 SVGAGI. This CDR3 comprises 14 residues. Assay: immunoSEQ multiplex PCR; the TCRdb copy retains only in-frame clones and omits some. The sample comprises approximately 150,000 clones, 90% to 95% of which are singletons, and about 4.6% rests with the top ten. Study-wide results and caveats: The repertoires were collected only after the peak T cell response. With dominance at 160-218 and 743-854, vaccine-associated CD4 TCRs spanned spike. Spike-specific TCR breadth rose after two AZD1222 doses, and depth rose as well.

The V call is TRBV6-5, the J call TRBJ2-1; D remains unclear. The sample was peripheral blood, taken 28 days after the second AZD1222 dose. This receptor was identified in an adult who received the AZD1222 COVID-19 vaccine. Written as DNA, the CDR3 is TGTGCCAGCAATGTCCGGAGCTCCTACAATGAGCAGTTCTTC. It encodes CASNVRSSYNEQFF.